This T cell receptor beta chain is from a study of cytomegalovirus exposure and HLA in healthy donors. The CDR3 runs 15 residues. Germline loops: CDR1 SNHLY, CDR2 FYNNEI. With 6 bases clipped from V and 2 bases from J, the junction kept 5 bases outside the gene matches. PCR was performed using 60 Vbeta and 13 Jbeta primers. Here immunoSEQ multiplex PCR was the method, and the copy in TCRdb shows in-frame clones only, minus some. There are 160,000 or so clones in the sample; 81% occur only once, and approximately 1.2% lies in the top ten. This clone turned up a few times. The antigen is not known. Study observations and caveats: An apparent linkage of common viral pathogens to several of the most significant clusters emerged in a later analysis. Follow-up analysis later connected one missense variant in DCLRE1C with trimming of TCR beta V- and J-genes. Overall, roughly 150 TCR beta chains were annotated as cytomegalovirus-associated. TCR beta chains associated with HLA were, in a later analysis, more clonally expanded than equally common others.

The receptor was derived from a man aged 50 to 60 in good health and CMV-seropositive. The material sequenced was PBMCs. The chain employs TRBV2 and TRBJ2-5, with 11 bases aligning to TRBD1. The CDR3 reads CASSTDRGPQETQYF. The CDR3 DNA reads TGTGCCAGCAGCACGGACAGGGGGCCGCAAGAGACCCAGTACTTC.